This T cell receptor beta chain was captured by sequencing in a study of cytomegalovirus exposure and HLA in healthy donors. The study's findings and limits: Exclusion applied to some V segments, including TRBV6-2 and TRBV6-3, as they were indistinguishable.

The V gene's germline CDR1 is SGDLS and CDR2 YYNGEE. The V end was cut by 4 bases, the J end by 0 bases, with 11 bases between. CDR3 length equals 16 residues. This clone was seen more than once but under ten times. What it binds is not known. The study ran its PCR with 60 Vbeta and 13 Jbeta primers. Only in-frame clones appear in the TCRdb table, and some are missing; sequencing was by immunoSEQ multiplex PCR. The sample carries some 120,000 clones, roughly 80% recorded once. The source of this sequence is a man aged 18 to 30 in good health and CMV-seropositive. Sample: PBMCs. J is TRBJ2-6 and V is TRBV9, with a weak D call TRBD2 (6 bases). This chain's CDR3 is CASSPGDFSGANVLTF. The CDR3, as DNA: TGTGCCAGCAGCCCGGGGGATTTCTCTGGGGCCAACGTCCTGACTTTC.